Listed below are T cell receptor beta chains from one sample, sequenced in a study of PD-L1 blockade in urothelial cancer. TCRdb keeps only in-frame clones here, not all; method: immunoSEQ multiplex PCR. Of over 35,000 clones in the sample, approximately 89% were seen once. The sequencing here drew on PBMCs, taken around atezolizumab (anti-PD-L1) treatment. The receptors originated from a woman aged 55 to 70 with urothelial cancer. Both conserved end residues are part of each CDR3. The order of the fields is V gene, clone size, J gene, D gene, CDR3 DNA, CDR3 protein. The D gene is left open where the match is weak. Size is stated for part of the rows, as once, few or many counts, or as a class when the clone is expanded.

TRBV19,NA,TRBJ2-3,NA,TGTGCCAGTAGTATCACTGGTCCCTTAACAGATACGCAGTATTTT,CASSITGPLTDTQYF
TRBV6-4,few,TRBJ2-1,TRBD1,TGTGCCAGCAGTCAGTCAGGGGGCGGCTACAATGAGCAGTTCTTC,CASSQSGGGYNEQFF
TRBV5-4,NA,TRBJ2-3,TRBD2,TGTGCCAGCCGCACTAGCGGCCTCACAGATACGCAGTATTTT,CASRTSGLTDTQYF
TRBV19,NA,TRBJ1-5,TRBD1,TGTGCCAGTAGTCTGGACAGGGGGGGCAATCAGCCCCAGCATTTT,CASSLDRGGNQPQHF
TRBV19,once,TRBJ2-4,NA,TGTGCCAGTAGAACAATAAACATTCAGTACTTC,CASRTINIQYF
TRBV28,NA,TRBJ2-2,TRBD1,TGTGCCAGCAGTACCCCAGGGGGAGTCGGGGAGCTGTTTTTT,CASSTPGGVGELFF
TRBV19,NA,TRBJ1-3,NA,TGTGCCAGTAGGCCGAGCTCTGGAAACACCATATATTTT,CASRPSSGNTIYF
TRBV5-1,NA,TRBJ2-1,TRBD1,TGCGCCAGCAGCGGGACAGAGTACAATGAGCAGTTCTTC,CASSGTEYNEQFF
TRBV2,NA,TRBJ2-2,NA,TGTGCCAGCAGTGACGTCGGGAGCGACACCGGGGAGCTGTTTTTT,CASSDVGSDTGELFF
TRBV5-1,NA,TRBJ2-7,NA,TGCGCCAGCAGCCGACTCTCTGCGGTGGGCTCCTACGAGCAGTACTTC,CASSRLSAVGSYEQYF
TRBV5-6,NA,TRBJ2-7,TRBD2,TGTGCCAGCAGTCGGACTAGCGGGAGTGAGGGGCAGTACTTC,CASSRTSGSEGQYF
TRBV6-5,NA,TRBJ2-7,NA,TGTGCCAGCAGTTACTCGGTGGGACTCTCCTACGAGCAGTACTTC,CASSYSVGLSYEQYF
TRBV5-4,few,TRBJ2-2,NA,TGTGCCAGCAGCTTGGGCGGGGCGGGTCACACCGGGGAGCTGTTTTTT,CASSLGGAGHTGELFF
TRBV7-2,NA,TRBJ2-7,TRBD2,TGTGCCAGCAGCATAACCGGGACTAGCGGCTACGAGCAGTACTTC,CASSITGTSGYEQYF
TRBV6-4,few,TRBJ2-1,NA,TGTGCCAGCAGTGAAGAACCAGGCTCCTACAATGAGCAGTTCTTC,CASSEEPGSYNEQFF
TRBV4-3,NA,TRBJ2-7,TRBD2,TGCGCCAGCAGCCAAGAAGTCAGGGGACTAGGCTCGGTCGAGCAGTACTTC,CASSQEVRGLGSVEQYF